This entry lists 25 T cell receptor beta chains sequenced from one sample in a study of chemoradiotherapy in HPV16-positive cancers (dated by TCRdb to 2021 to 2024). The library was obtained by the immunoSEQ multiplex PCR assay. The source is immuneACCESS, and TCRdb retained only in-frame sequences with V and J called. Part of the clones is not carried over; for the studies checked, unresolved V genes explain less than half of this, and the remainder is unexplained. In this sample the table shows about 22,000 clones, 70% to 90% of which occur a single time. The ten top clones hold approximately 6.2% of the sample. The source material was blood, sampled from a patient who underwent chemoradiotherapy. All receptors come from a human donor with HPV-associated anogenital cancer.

CDR3 nucleotides: TGTGCCAGCAGCGTAGCCCCAGCAGGGATAAGAACTGGTGCTAACTATGGCTACACCTTC. It is translated as CASSVAPAGIRTGANYGYTF. The chain is built from TRBV9 and TRBJ1-2; D perhaps matches TRBD1 (5 bases). Per the germline V gene, CDR1 is SGDLS and CDR2 is YYNGEE. Trimming left V 0 bases short and J 0 bases short, with 24 bases between. This CDR3 spans 20 amino acids. Based on the CDR3 plus reference TRBV9 and TRBJ1-2, the full variable domain is DSGVTQTPKHLITATGQRVTLRCSPRSGDLSVYWYQQSLDQGLQFLIQYYNGEERAKGNILERFSAQQFPDLHSELNLSSLELGDSALYFCASSVAPAGIRTGANYGYTFGSGTRLTVV.

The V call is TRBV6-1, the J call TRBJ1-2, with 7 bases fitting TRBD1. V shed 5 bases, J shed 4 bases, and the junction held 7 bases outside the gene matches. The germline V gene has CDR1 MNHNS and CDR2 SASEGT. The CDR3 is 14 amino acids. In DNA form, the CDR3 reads TGTGCCAGCAGTACCCCGGGACAGCCCTATGGCTACACCTTC. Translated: CASSTPGQPYGYTF.

This chain's CDR3 is CASSLGGGSTNEKLFF. In nucleotides, the CDR3 is TGCGCCAGCTCTCTAGGAGGAGGCTCAACTAATGAAAAACTGTTTTTT. This rearrangement joins TRBV5-1 to TRBJ1-4, with no clear D. The CDR3 loop spans 16 amino acids. Germline V gene lookup returns CDR1 SGHRS and CDR2 YFSETQ. The V gene lost 7 bases and the J gene lost 0 bases, with 16 bases spanning the gap. The full variable domain, rest sourced from reference TRBV5-1 and TRBJ1-4, is KAGVTQTPRYLIKTRGQQVTLSCSPISGHRSVSWYQQTPGQGLQFLFEYFSETQRNKGNFPGRFSGRQFSNSRSEMNVSTLELGDSALYLCASSLGGGSTNEKLFFGSGTQLSVL.

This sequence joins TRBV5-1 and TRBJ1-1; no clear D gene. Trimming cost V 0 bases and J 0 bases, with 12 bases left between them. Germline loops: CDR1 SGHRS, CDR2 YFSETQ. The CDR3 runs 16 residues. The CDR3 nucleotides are TGCGCCAGCAGCTTGGGATGGCAGCCCTTGAACACTGAAGCTTTCTTT. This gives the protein CASSLGWQPLNTEAFF.

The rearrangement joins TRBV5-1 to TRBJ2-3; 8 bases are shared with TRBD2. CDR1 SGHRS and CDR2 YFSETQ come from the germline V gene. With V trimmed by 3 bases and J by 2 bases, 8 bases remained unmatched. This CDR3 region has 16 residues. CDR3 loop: CASSSGGPMSTDTQYF. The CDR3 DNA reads TGCGCCAGCAGCTCGGGGGGGCCCATGTCCACAGATACGCAGTATTTT.

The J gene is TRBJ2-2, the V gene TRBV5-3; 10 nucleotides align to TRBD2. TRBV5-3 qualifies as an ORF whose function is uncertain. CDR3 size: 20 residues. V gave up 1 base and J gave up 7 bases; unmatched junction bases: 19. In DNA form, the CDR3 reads TGTGCCAGAAGCTTGTATGTCTTCCTAGGAGCGGGGGGGCATGGCGGGGAGCTGTTTTTT. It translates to CARSLYVFLGAGGHGGELFF.

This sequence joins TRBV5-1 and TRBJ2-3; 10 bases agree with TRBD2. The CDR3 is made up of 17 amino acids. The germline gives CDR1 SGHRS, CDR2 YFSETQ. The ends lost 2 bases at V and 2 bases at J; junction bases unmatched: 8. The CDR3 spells CASSLSGTSDPTDTQYF. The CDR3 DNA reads TGCGCCAGCAGCTTATCCGGGACTAGCGACCCCACAGATACGCAGTATTTT.

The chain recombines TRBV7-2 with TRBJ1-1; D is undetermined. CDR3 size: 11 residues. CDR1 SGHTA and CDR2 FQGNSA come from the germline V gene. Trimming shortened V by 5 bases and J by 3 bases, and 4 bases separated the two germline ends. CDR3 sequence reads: CASSRDTEAFF. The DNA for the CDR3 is TGTGCCAGCAGCCGGGACACTGAAGCTTTCTTT.

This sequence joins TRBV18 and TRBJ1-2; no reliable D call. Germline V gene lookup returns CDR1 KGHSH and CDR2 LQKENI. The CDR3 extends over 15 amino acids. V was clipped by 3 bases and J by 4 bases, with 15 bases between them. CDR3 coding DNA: TGTGCCAGCTCACCCCCTGCAGGCCGAACCTATGGCTACACCTTC. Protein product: CASSPPAGRTYGYTF.

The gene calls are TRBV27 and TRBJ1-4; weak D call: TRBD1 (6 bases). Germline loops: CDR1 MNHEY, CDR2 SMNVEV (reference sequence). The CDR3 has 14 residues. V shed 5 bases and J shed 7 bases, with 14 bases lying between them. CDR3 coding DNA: TGTGCCAGCAGTCCTACAGGGTATCGTGAAAAACTGTTTTTT. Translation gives CASSPTGYREKLFF.

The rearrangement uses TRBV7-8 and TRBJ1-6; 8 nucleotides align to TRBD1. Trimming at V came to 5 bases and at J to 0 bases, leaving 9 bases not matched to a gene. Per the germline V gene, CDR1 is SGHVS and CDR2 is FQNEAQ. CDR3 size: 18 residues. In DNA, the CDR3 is TGTGCCAGCAGCGCCGGGACAGGAAAAATCTCCTATAATTCACCCCTCCACTTT. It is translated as CASSAGTGKISYNSPLHF.

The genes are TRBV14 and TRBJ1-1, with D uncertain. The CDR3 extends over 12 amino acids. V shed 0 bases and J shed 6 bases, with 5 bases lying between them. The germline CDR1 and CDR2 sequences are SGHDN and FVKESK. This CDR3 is CASSQEHSEAFF. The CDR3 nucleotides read TGTGCCAGCAGCCAAGAACACTCTGAAGCTTTCTTT. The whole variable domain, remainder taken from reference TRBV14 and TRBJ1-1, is EAGVTQFPSHSVIEKGQTVTLRCDPISGHDNLYWYRRVMGKEIKFLLHFVKESKQDESGMPNNRFLAERTGGTYSTLKVQPAELEDSGVYFCASSQEHSEAFFGQGTRLTVV.

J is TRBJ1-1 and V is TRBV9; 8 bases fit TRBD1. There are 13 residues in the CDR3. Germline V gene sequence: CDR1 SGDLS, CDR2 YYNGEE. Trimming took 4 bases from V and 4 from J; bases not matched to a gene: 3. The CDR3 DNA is TGTGCCAGCAGCCAGGGGGCGCGCACTGAAGCTTTCTTT. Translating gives CASSQGARTEAFF.

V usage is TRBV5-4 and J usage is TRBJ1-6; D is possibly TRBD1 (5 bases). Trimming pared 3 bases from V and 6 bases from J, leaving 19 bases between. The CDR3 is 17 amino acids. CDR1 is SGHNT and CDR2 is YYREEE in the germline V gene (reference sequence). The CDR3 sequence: CASSSGVRGAFNSPLHF. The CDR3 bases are TGTGCCAGCAGCTCTGGGGTCCGGGGCGCTTTTAATTCACCCCTCCACTTT.

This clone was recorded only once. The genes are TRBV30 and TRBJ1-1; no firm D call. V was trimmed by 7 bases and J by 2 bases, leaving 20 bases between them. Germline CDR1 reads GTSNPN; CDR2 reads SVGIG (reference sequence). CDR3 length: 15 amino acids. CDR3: CAYRRKRGSNTEAFF. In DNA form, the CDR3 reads TGTGCCTACCGTCGGAAGCGGGGTAGTAACACTGAAGCTTTCTTT.

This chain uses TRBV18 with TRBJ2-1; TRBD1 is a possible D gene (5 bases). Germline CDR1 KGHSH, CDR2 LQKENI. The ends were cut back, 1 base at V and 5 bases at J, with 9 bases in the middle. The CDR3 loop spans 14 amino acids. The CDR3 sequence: CASSPLSGHNEQFF. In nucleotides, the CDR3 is TGTGCCAGCTCACCACTTTCAGGGCACAATGAGCAGTTCTTC.

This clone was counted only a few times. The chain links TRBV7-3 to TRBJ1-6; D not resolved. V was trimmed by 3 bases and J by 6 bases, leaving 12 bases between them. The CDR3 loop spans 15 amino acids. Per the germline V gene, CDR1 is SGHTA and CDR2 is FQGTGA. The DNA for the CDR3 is TGTGCCAGCAGCTTTACTGCAGACCCTAATTCACCCCTCCACTTT. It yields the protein CASSFTADPNSPLHF.

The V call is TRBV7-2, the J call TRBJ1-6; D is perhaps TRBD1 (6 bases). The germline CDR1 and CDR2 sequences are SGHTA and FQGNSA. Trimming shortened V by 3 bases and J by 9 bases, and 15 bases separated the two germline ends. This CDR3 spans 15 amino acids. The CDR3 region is CASSFGQFISSPLHF. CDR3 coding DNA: TGTGCCAGCAGCTTCGGACAGTTCATATCTTCACCCCTCCACTTT. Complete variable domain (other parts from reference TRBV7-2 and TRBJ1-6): GAGVSQSPSNKVTEKGKDVELRCDPISGHTALYWYRQSLGQGLEFLIYFQGNSAPDKSGLPSDRFSAERTGGSVSTLTIQRTQQEDSAVYLCASSFGQFISSPLHFGNGTRLTVT.

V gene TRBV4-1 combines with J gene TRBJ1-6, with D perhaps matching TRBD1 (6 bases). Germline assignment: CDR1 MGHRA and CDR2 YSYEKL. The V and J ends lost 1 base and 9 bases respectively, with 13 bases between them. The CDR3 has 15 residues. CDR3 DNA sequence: TGCGCCAGCAGCCAAGGTGGGCGGGGGCTTTCACCCCTCCACTTT. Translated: CASSQGGRGLSPLHF.

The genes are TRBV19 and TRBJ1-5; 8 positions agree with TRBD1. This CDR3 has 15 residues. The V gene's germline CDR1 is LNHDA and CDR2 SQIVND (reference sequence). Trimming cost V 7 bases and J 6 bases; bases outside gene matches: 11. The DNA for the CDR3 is TGTGCCAGTACCTTGGACAGGGAGGTCGGTCAGCCCCAGCATTTT. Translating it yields CASTLDREVGQPQHF.

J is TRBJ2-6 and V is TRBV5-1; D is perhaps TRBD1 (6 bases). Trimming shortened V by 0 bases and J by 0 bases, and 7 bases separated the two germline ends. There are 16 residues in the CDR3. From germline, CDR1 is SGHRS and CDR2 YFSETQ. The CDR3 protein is CASSLAGDSGANVLTF. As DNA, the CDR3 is TGCGCCAGCAGCTTGGCAGGGGACTCTGGGGCCAACGTCCTGACTTTC.

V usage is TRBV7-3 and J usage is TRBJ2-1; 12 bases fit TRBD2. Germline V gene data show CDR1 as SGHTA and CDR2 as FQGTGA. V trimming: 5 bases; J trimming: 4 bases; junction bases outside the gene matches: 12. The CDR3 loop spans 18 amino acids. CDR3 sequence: CASSPGLAGRAIYNEQFF. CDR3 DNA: TGTGCCAGCAGCCCCGGACTAGCGGGGCGAGCCATTTACAATGAGCAGTTCTTC.

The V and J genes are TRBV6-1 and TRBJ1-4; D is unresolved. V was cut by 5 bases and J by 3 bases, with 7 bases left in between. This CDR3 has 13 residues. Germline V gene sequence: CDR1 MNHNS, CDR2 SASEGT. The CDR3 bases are TGTGCCAGCAGTATAAGGTCTAATGAAAAACTGTTTTTT. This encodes CASSIRSNEKLFF.

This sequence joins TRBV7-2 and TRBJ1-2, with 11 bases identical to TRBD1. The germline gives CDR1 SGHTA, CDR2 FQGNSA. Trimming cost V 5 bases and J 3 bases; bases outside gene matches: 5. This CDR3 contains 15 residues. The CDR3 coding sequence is TGTGCCAGCAGCCGGGAGGGACAGGGGGACTATGGCTACACCTTC. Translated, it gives CASSREGQGDYGYTF.

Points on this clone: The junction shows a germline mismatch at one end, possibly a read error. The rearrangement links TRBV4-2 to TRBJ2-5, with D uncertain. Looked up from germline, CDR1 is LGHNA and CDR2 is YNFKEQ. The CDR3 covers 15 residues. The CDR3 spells CASSQVLLSQGTQYF. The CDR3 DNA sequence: TGTGCCAGCAGCCAAGTTTTACTAAGTCAAGGGACCCAGTACTTC.